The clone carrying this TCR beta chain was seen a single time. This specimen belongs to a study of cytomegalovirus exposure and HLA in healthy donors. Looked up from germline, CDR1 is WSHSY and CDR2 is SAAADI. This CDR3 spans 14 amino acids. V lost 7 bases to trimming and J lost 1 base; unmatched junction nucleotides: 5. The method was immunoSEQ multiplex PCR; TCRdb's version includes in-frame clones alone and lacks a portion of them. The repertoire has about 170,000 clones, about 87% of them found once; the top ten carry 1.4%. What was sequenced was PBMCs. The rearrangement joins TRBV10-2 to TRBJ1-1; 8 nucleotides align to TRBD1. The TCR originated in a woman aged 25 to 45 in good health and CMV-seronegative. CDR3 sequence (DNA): TGCGCCAGCACCAGACAGGGGACGAACACTGAAGCTTTCTTT. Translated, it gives CASTRQGTNTEAFF.